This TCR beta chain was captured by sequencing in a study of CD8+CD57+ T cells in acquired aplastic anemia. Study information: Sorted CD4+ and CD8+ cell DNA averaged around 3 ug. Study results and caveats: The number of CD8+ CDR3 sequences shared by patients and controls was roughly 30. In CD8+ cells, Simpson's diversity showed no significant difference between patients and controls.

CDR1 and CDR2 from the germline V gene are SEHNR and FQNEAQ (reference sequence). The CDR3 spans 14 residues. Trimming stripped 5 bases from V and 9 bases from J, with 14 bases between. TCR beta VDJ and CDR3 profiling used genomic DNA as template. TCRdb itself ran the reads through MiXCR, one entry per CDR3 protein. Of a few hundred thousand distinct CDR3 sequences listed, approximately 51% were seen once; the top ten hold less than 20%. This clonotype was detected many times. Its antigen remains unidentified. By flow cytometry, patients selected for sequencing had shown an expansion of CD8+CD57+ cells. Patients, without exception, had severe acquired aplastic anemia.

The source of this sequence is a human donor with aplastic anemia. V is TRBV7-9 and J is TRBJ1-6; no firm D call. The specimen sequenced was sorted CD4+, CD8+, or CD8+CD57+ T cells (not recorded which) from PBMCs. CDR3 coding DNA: TGTGCCAGCAGCCACGGCGAGGTAACTTCACCCCTCCACTTT. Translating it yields CASSHGEVTSPLHF. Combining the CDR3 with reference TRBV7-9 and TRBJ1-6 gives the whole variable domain DTGVSQNPRHKITKRGQNVTFRCDPISEHNRLYWYRQTLGQGPEFLTYFQNEAQLEKSRLLSDRFSAERPKGSFSTLEIQRTEQGDSAMYLCASSHGEVTSPLHFGNGTRLTVT.